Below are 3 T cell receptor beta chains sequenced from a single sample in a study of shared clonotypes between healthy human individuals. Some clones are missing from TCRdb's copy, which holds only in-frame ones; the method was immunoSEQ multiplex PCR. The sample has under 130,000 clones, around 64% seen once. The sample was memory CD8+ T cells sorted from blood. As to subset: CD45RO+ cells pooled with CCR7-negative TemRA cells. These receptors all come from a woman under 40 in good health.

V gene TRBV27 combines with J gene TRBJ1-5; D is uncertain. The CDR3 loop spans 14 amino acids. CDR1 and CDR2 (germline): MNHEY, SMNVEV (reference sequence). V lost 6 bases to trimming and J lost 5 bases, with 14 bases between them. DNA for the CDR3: TGTGCCAGCAGCTCCAAAAAGGTGCATCAGCCCCAGCATTTT. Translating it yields CASSSKKVHQPQHF.

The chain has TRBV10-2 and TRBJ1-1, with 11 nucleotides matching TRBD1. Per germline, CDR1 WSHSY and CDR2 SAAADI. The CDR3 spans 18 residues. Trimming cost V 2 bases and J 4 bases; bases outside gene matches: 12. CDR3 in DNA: TGCGCCAGCAGTGAGCTCAAGCTTCGGACAGGGGGCCGCACTGAAGCTTTCTTT. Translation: CASSELKLRTGGRTEAFF.

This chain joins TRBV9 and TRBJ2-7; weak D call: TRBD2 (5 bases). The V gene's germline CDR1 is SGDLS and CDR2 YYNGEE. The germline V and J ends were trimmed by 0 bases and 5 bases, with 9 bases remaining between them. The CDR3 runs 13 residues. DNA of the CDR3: TGTGCCAGCAGCGTAGGAGGGCACCACGAGCAGTACTTC. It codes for CASSVGGHHEQYF.